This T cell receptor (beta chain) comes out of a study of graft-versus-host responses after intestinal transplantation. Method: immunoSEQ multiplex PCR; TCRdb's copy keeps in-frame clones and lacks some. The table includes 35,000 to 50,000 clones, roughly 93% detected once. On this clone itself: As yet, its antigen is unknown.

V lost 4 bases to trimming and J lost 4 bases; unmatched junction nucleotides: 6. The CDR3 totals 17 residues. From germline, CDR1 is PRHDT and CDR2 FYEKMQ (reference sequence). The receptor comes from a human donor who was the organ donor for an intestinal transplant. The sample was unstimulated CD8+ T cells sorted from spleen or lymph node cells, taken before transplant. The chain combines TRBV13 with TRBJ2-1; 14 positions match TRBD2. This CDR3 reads CASSWGTSGSSYNEQFF. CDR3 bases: TGTGCCAGCAGCTGGGGGACTAGCGGGAGTTCGTACAATGAGCAGTTCTTC.